One T cell receptor (beta chain) is described in this entry. With 0 bases clipped from V and 5 bases from J, the junction kept 4 bases outside the gene matches. The CDR3 spans 15 residues. Germline V gives CDR1 SGHDT, CDR2 YYEEEE. The sample belongs to a study of blood T cell repertoires in COVID-19. At the level of the study: There were acute and convalescent COVID-19 samples, and they came from the United States, Italy and Spain. PBMCs, B-cell-depleted T cells, or T cells provided the cDNA or gDNA that made up the material.

As handled by the study authors: Scientists estimated how many nucleated cells there were by amplifying reference gene primers. Measured with immunoSEQ multiplex PCR; TCRdb has only the in-frame clones, and not every one. V, J and clone size reflect that table, while D and trimming were determined from the DNA. The profile shows fewer than 130,000 clones, roughly 82% of them singletons. This TCR derives from an older woman with acute or convalescent COVID-19. This chain connects TRBV5-6 to TRBJ1-5; 8 bases fit TRBD1. The sample was peripheral blood. DNA of the CDR3: TGTGCCAGCAGCTTGGGGGACAGGCCAGATCAGCCCCAGCATTTT. The encoded protein is CASSLGDRPDQPQHF. Supplemented by reference TRBV5-6 and TRBJ1-5, the full variable domain reads DAGVTQSPTHLIKTRGQQVTLRCSPKSGHDTVSWYQQALGQGPQFIFQYYEEEERQRGNFPDRFSGHQFPNYSSELNVNALLLGDSALYLCASSLGDRPDQPQHFGDGTRLSIL.